This T cell receptor beta chain was sequenced during a study of T cell changes during pregnancy in multiple sclerosis. TCRdb keeps only in-frame clones here, not all; method: immunoSEQ multiplex PCR. Among approximately 50,000 clones listed, just over 90% were seen once. The CDR3 has 18 residues. This TCR was sampled from a female donor with multiple sclerosis, enrolled in a pregnancy study. The source was peripheral blood, collected in the second trimester of pregnancy. The chain recombines TRBV21-1 with TRBJ1-5; TRBD1 is taken as the D call from the table, unchecked against the DNA. TRBV21-1 is labeled a pseudogene. The CDR3 coding sequence is TGTGCCAGCAGCGTAGGATACCGACAGCGCTTCCTTAATCAGCCCCAGCATTTT. Translated: CASSVGYRQRFLNQPQHF.